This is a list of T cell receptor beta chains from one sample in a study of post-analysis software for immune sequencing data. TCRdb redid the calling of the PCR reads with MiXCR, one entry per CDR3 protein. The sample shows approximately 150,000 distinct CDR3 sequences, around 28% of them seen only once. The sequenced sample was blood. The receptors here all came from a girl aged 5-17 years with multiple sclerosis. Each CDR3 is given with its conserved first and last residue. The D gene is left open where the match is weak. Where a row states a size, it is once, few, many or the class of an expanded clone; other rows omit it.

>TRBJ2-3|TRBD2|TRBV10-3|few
CAVSELAGGPTDTQYF
TGTGCCGTCAGTGAACTAGCGGGAGGGCCCACAGATACGCAGTATTTT
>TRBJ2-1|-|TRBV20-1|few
CSARDLTPSYNEQFF
TGCAGTGCTAGAGATCTAACCCCGTCCTACAATGAGCAGTTCTTC
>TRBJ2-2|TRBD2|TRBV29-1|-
CSVGLAGAGGELFF
TGCAGCGTAGGACTAGCGGGAGCGGGCGGGGAGCTGTTTTTT
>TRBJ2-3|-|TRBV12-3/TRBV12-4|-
CASKGTIDTQYF
TGTGCCAGTAAAGGGACAATAGATACGCAGTATTTT
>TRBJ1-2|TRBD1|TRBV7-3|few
CANSSGQGAVYGYTF
TGTGCCAACAGCTCGGGACAGGGGGCGGTTTATGGCTACACCTTC
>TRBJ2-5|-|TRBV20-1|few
CSVSAQETQYF
TGCAGTGTGTCGGCCCAAGAGACCCAGTACTTC
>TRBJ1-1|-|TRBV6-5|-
CASRKGLLNTEAFF
TGTGCCAGCAGAAAGGGGCTTTTGAACACTGAAGCTTTCTTT
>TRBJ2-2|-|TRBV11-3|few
CASSLGLNGELFF
TGTGCCAGCAGCCTCGGCCTGAACGGGGAGCTGTTTTTT
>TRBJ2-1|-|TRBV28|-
CASRFDGGSYNEQFF
TGTGCCAGCAGGTTCGACGGAGGCTCCTACAATGAGCAGTTCTTC
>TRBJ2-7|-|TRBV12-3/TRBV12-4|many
CASSFEDGSYEQYF
TGTGCCAGCAGTTTCGAGGACGGGAGCTACGAGCAGTACTTC
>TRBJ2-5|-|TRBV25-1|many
CASMRGGETQYF
TGTGCCAGCATGAGAGGGGGAGAGACCCAGTACTTC
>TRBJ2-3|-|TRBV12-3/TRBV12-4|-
CASSLRVGQRNTDTQYF
TGTGCCAGCAGTTTAAGGGTTGGGCAGCGGAACACAGATACGCAGTATTTT
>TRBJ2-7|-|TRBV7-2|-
CASSLVSTASSYEQYF
TGTGCCAGCAGCTTAGTATCCACAGCTAGCTCCTACGAGCAGTACTTC
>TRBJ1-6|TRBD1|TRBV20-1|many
CSAVEPGQGIYNSPLHF
TGCAGTGCGGTAGAACCGGGACAGGGGATCTATAATTCACCCCTCCACTTT
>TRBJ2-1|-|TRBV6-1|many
CASGSGDANNEQFF
TGTGCCAGTGGATCGGGGGACGCCAACAATGAGCAGTTCTTC
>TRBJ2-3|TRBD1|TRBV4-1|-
CASSPGTGVSSDTQYF
TGCGCCAGCAGCCCTGGGACAGGGGTCAGTTCAGATACGCAGTATTTT
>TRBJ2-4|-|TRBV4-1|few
CASSQDRGSRDIQYF
TGCGCCAGCAGCCAAGATCGTGGTAGTCGGGACATTCAGTACTTC
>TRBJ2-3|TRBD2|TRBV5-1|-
CASSSRLAGAADTQYF
TGCGCCAGCAGCTCGAGGTTAGCGGGAGCGGCAGATACGCAGTATTTT
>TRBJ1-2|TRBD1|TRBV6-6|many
CASSYPLGQGVDGYTF
TGTGCCAGCAGTTACCCGCTTGGACAGGGAGTAGATGGCTACACCTTC
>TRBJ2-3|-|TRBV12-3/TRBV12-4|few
CASKESSGPEDTQYF
TGTGCCAGCAAAGAATCGTCGGGGCCGGAAGATACGCAGTATTTT
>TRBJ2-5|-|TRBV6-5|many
CASKPSSGAKQYF
TGTGCCAGCAAACCGAGTAGCGGAGCAAAGCAGTACTTC
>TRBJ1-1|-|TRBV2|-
CAMAIREAFF
TGTGCCATGGCAATCCGAGAAGCTTTCTTT
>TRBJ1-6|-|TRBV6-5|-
CATIDSPLHF
TGTGCCACAATTGATTCACCCCTCCACTTT
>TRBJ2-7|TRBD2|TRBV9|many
CASGAGGYEQYF
TGTGCCAGCGGAGCGGGAGGCTACGAGCAGTACTTC
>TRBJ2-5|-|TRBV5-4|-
CASSSAGGSPGQETQYF
TGTGCCAGCAGCTCGGCTGGAGGGAGTCCGGGACAAGAGACCCAGTACTTC
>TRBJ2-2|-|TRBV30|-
CAWRTLTNTGELFF
TGTGCCTGGAGGACACTTACGAACACCGGGGAGCTGTTTTTT
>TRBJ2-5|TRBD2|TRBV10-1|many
CASRGAQTGTSGICSGQETQYF
TGCGCCAGCAGAGGAGCGCAAACCGGGACTAGCGGGATTTGTAGCGGACAAGAGACCCAGTACTTC
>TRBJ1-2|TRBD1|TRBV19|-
CASRETGYGYTF
TGTGCCAGTAGAGAGACAGGGTATGGCTACACCTTC
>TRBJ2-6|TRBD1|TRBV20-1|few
CSAGQGASGANVLTF
TGCAGTGCTGGACAGGGGGCGAGCGGGGCCAACGTCCTGACTTTC
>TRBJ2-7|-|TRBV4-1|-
CASSQGQATYVQYF
TGCGCCAGCAGCCAAGGACAGGCCACCTACGTGCAGTACTTC
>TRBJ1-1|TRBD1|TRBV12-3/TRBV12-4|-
CASSFSMWDRVRTENTEAFF
TGTGCCAGCAGTTTCTCGATGTGGGACAGGGTACGAACGGAGAACACTGAAGCTTTCTTT
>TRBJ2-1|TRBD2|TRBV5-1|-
CASSLRGGSGSSYNEQFF
TGCGCCAGCAGCTTGAGGGGAGGGAGCGGGAGCTCCTACAATGAGCAGTTCTTC
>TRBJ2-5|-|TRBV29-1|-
CSVEVLRNRLQETQYF
TGCAGCGTTGAAGTCCTGAGAAACAGGCTCCAAGAGACCCAGTACTTC
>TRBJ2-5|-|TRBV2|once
CTSNGEGKTQYF
TGTACCAGCAACGGGGAAGGGAAGACCCAGTACTTC
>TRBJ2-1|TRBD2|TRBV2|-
CASLRGTSGYNEQFF
TGTGCCAGCTTACGCGGGACTAGCGGATACAATGAGCAGTTCTTC
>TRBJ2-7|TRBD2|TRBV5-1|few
CASSLPSSGRADYEQYF
TGCGCCAGCAGCTTACCTTCTAGCGGGAGGGCCGACTACGAGCAGTACTTC
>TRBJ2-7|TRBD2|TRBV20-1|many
CSANFWGLAGVNEQYF
TGCAGTGCTAACTTCTGGGGACTAGCGGGAGTAAACGAGCAGTACTTC
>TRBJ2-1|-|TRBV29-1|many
CSVALRGRGSYNEQFF
TGCAGCGTTGCCCTCCGGGGGAGAGGCTCCTACAATGAGCAGTTCTTC
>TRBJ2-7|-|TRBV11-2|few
CASSLGLLRFYEQYF
TGTGCCAGCAGCTTAGGACTACTTAGATTCTACGAGCAGTACTTC
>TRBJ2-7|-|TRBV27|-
CASSEIPVRGLLYF
TGTGCCAGCAGTGAAATACCAGTCAGGGGACTGTTGTACTTC
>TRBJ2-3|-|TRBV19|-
CASSTLRADTQYF
TGTGCCAGTAGTACGTTGCGTGCGGATACGCAGTATTTT